The clone carrying this TCR beta chain has a count of ten or more. What it recognizes is unknown. Presentation of ophthalmopathy in the donors involved moderate-to-severe activity, CAS ≥3, NOSPECS ≥4 and a duration under 3 months. The data are from a study of Graves' ophthalmopathy and Graves' hyperthyroidism. Study-wide points: For separating ophthalmopathy from stable hyperthyroidism, a 13-signature model gave 85% to 90% sensitivity and 80% to 84% specificity.

This CDR3 has 15 amino acids. V shed 3 bases and J shed 1 base, with 11 bases lying between them. Amplified material comprised TCR beta CDR3 regions derived from RNA transcripts. First-round RT-PCR with HTBI primers preceded a second-round multiplex PCR. One entry per CDR3 protein results from TCRdb running MiXCR on the multiplex PCR reads. The sample has about 210,000 distinct CDR3 sequences; about 32% are singletons. The chain carries TRBV12-3 or TRBV12-4 and TRBJ2-3; D perhaps matches TRBD2 (6 bases). The specimen sequenced was peripheral blood. The source is a man aged 45-65 years with Graves' ophthalmopathy. The CDR3 reads CASSLTSPRTDTQYF. CDR3 bases: TGTGCCAGCAGTTTGACTAGTCCGCGCACAGATACGCAGTATTTT.